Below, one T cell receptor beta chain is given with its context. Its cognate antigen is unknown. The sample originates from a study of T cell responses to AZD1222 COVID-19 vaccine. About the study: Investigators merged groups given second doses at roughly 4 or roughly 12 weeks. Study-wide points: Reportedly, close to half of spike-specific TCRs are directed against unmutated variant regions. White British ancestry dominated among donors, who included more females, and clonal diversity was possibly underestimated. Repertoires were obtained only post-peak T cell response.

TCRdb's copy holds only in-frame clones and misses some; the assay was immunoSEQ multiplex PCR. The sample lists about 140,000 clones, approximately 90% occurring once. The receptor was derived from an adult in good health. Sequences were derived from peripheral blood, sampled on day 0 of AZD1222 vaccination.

The CDR3 nucleotides read TGCAGCGTTGAAGATGGCAGTAACACTGAAGCTTTCTTT. Its protein is CSVEDGSNTEAFF. The chain uses TRBV29-1 and TRBJ1-1; D not certain. V lost 0 bases to trimming and J lost 2 bases, with 7 bases between them. Germline CDR1 is SQVTM and CDR2 is ANQGSEA. This CDR3 is built from 13 residues.